Reported below is one T cell receptor (beta chain). This record belongs to a study of Tregs in tolerant kidney transplant recipients. Generated by immunoSEQ multiplex PCR, the TCRdb table keeps only in-frame clones and is missing some. The sample lists about 110,000 clones; around 87% were seen once. Germline trimming cut 2 bases from V and 1 base from J; bases unmatched to any gene: 3. This CDR3 spans 16 amino acids. The germline gives CDR1 MNHEY, CDR2 SVGAGI. V and J are TRBV6-5 and TRBJ2-3; TRBD2 matches at 10 bases. The sequence came from a human donor who received a combined kidney and bone marrow transplant. The starting material was CD4+ T cells from blood, obtained before the transplant. This CDR3 reads CASSYGLAGGTDTQYF. The CDR3 DNA sequence: TGTGCCAGCAGTTACGGCCTAGCGGGAGGCACAGATACGCAGTATTTT.